These 21 T cell receptor beta chains originate from one sample sequenced in a study of blood T cell repertoires in COVID-19. Produced via immunoSEQ multiplex PCR; TCRdb's table is partial and in-frame only. The sample lists roughly 130,000 clones, over 80% occurring once. The sequencing input was peripheral blood. The source is a man aged 35-49 years with active or convalescent COVID-19.

This chain links TRBV4-3 with TRBJ1-2; the D gene is possibly TRBD1 (6 bases). CDR1 and CDR2 (germline): LGHNA, YSLEER. Trimming shortened V by 0 bases and J by 4 bases, and 15 bases separated the two germline ends. This CDR3 is built from 16 residues. In DNA form, the CDR3 reads TGCGCCAGCAGCCAAGATCTGGGGGCCTTGGGCTATGGCTACACCTTC. This translates into CASSQDLGALGYGYTF.

This clone was detected once. The genes are TRBV15 and TRBJ2-5, with D perhaps matching TRBD1 (6 bases). Trimming cost V 5 bases and J 2 bases, with 9 bases left between them. Germline values: CDR1 LNHNV, CDR2 YYDKDF (reference sequence). The CDR3 is 13 amino acids. The CDR3 protein is CATSARGQETQYF. In nucleotides, the CDR3 is TGTGCCACCAGCGCCAGGGGTCAAGAGACCCAGTACTTC.

This chain uses TRBV7-3 with TRBJ1-2, with 10 nucleotides matching TRBD1. CDR3 size: 14 residues. The ends lost 8 bases at V and 3 bases at J; junction bases unmatched: 6. Germline V gene lookup returns CDR1 SGHTA and CDR2 FQGTGA. The CDR3 loop reads CASAQDRGDYGYTF. The CDR3 DNA follows: TGTGCCAGCGCCCAGGACAGGGGGGACTATGGCTACACCTTC.

This chain connects TRBV6-6 to TRBJ1-2, with 7 bases aligning to TRBD1. The CDR3 contains 14 residues. V was clipped by 2 bases and J by 5 bases; unmatched bases: 5. Germline CDR1 MNHNY, CDR2 SVGAGI (reference sequence). In DNA, the CDR3 is TGTGCCAGCAGTTACGCAGACAGGGCATATGGCTACACCTTC. Protein product: CASSYADRAYGYTF.

The genes are TRBV6-1 and TRBJ1-5; D gene ambiguous. Germline V CDR1 and CDR2: MNHNS, SASEGT. With 1 base removed from V and 4 bases from J, the gap between germline ends came to 5 bases. The length of the CDR3 is 13 residues. In DNA, the CDR3 is TGTGCCAGCAGTGAAGTCAGGAATCAGCCCCAGCATTTT. Its translation is CASSEVRNQPQHF.

The rearrangement joins TRBV19 to TRBJ2-7, with D tentatively TRBD1 (6 bases). Trimming stripped 8 bases from V and 6 bases from J, with 20 bases between. Germline V gene data show CDR1 as LNHDA and CDR2 as SQIVND (reference sequence). CDR3 length equals 14 residues. CDR3 sequence: CASGSALPGAEQYF. CDR3 DNA: TGTGCCAGTGGCTCCGCCCTCCCAGGGGCCGAGCAGTACTTC.

The chain carries TRBV4-1 and TRBJ1-2, with D possibly TRBD1 on 5 matching bases. CDR1 and CDR2 from the germline V gene are MGHRA and YSYEKL. Trimming cost V 4 bases and J 2 bases, with 14 bases left between them. The CDR3 extends over 15 amino acids. The DNA for the CDR3 is TGCGCCAGCAGCCTAGAGACAGTTTCAAACTATGGCTACACCTTC. It encodes CASSLETVSNYGYTF.

The chain employs TRBV2 and TRBJ1-1; D is possibly TRBD1 (6 bases). The CDR3 totals 14 residues. Germline CDR1 reads SNHLY; CDR2 reads FYNNEI. Trimming stripped 5 bases from V and 0 bases from J, with 10 bases between. The CDR3 DNA sequence: TGTGCCAGCAGTCTAACAGGGTTGAACACTGAAGCTTTCTTT. The encoded protein is CASSLTGLNTEAFF.

The chain has TRBV11-2 and TRBJ2-5; maybe TRBD1 (5 bases). Trimming pared 1 base from V and 3 bases from J, leaving 15 bases between. CDR1 and CDR2 from the germline V gene are SGHAT and FQNNGV. This CDR3 has 16 residues. This CDR3 is CASSLVTGRREETQYF. The DNA of the CDR3 is TGTGCCAGCAGCTTAGTCACAGGCCGGCGAGAAGAGACCCAGTACTTC. The whole variable domain, remainder taken from reference TRBV11-2 and TRBJ2-5, is EAGVAQSPRYKIIEKRQSVAFWCNPISGHATLYWYQQILGQGPKLLIQFQNNGVVDDSQLPKDRFSAERLKGVDSTLKIQPAKLEDSAVYLCASSLVTGRREETQYFGPGTRLLVL.

DNA of the CDR3: TGTGCTAGTGGTCCCGCCCTGAGTGAGCAGTTCTTC. This translates into CASGPALSEQFF. The genes are TRBV12-5 and TRBJ2-1; D gene ambiguous. Looked up from germline, CDR1 is LGHNT and CDR2 is FRNRAP. V shed 5 bases and J shed 9 bases, with 11 bases lying between them. The CDR3 runs to 12 residues. The whole variable domain, remainder taken from reference TRBV12-5 and TRBJ2-1, is DARVTQTPRHKVTEMGQEVTMRCQPILGHNTVFWYRQTMMQGLELLAYFRNRAPLDDSGMPKDRFSAEMPDATLATLKIQPSEPRDSAVYFCASGPALSEQFFGPGTRLTVL.

The V call is TRBV5-1, the J call TRBJ2-5, with TRBD2 matching over 10 bases. This CDR3 region has 16 residues. With V trimmed by 4 bases and J by 1 base, 7 bases remained unmatched. Per germline, CDR1 SGHRS and CDR2 YFSETQ. The CDR3 loop is CASSPGSSGGQETQYF. Here the CDR3 DNA reads TGCGCCAGCAGCCCGGGGTCTAGCGGGGGCCAAGAGACCCAGTACTTC.

This chain connects TRBV9 to TRBJ2-3; no clear D gene. The CDR3 spans 15 residues. Trimming removed 4 bases from V and 4 bases from J, with 16 bases in between. Germline V gives CDR1 SGDLS, CDR2 YYNGEE. CDR3: CASSSQSVVADTQYF. The CDR3 nucleotides read TGTGCCAGCAGCTCCCAGTCCGTGGTGGCAGATACGCAGTATTTT.

The chain is built from TRBV9 and TRBJ1-6; perhaps TRBD1 as D (6 bases). The germline CDR1 and CDR2 sequences are SGDLS and YYNGEE. The V end was cut by 3 bases, the J end by 7 bases, with 8 bases between. CDR3 length equals 13 residues. This chain's CDR3 is CASSAGANSPLHF. In DNA, the CDR3 is TGTGCCAGCAGCGCAGGGGCCAATTCACCCCTCCACTTT.

The CDR3 sequence: CASSWGEVNEQFF. The CDR3 bases are TGTGCCAGCAGCTGGGGGGAGGTCAATGAGCAGTTCTTC. V is TRBV11-2 and J is TRBJ2-1, with D perhaps matching TRBD2 (6 bases). The ends were cut back, 4 bases at V and 6 bases at J, with 10 bases in the middle. The CDR3 runs to 13 residues. Germline CDR1 SGHAT, CDR2 FQNNGV. Full variable domain (remainder filled in from reference TRBV11-2 and TRBJ2-1): EAGVAQSPRYKIIEKRQSVAFWCNPISGHATLYWYQQILGQGPKLLIQFQNNGVVDDSQLPKDRFSAERLKGVDSTLKIQPAKLEDSAVYLCASSWGEVNEQFFGPGTRLTVL.

J is TRBJ2-3 and V is TRBV7-2, with D possibly matching TRBD1 (5 bases). The CDR3 has 15 residues. Germline CDR1 is SGHTA and CDR2 is FQGNSA. V shed 5 bases and J shed 5 bases, with 17 bases lying between them. DNA for the CDR3: TGTGCCAGCAGCCCCTACAGGCACCAGGGAGATACGCAGTATTTT. The encoded protein is CASSPYRHQGDTQYF.

Here the CDR3 DNA reads TGTGCCAGCAGCCGATTAACCGGGACAGGGGGGCACGAGCAGTACTTC. Translation gives CASSRLTGTGGHEQYF. The chain is built from TRBV7-9 and TRBJ2-7; TRBD1 agrees at 11 bases. This CDR3 is built from 16 residues. J was trimmed by 5 bases and V by 5 bases; bases with no gene match: 11. Germline values: CDR1 SEHNR, CDR2 FQNEAQ (reference sequence).

The chain links TRBV25-1 to TRBJ2-5; 8 nucleotides line up with TRBD1. This CDR3 contains 13 residues. The V and J ends lost 5 bases and 5 bases, in that order; junction bases with no gene match: 4. CDR1 and CDR2 (germline): MGHDK, SYGVNS. The CDR3 reads CASSTRQGETQYF. The CDR3 DNA reads as TGTGCCAGCAGTACCCGACAGGGGGAGACCCAGTACTTC.

The chain recombines TRBV11-2 with TRBJ1-3; a weak D match, TRBD1 (5 bases). The CDR3 runs to 17 residues. Germline V gives CDR1 SGHAT, CDR2 FQNNGV. With 0 bases removed from V and 3 bases from J, the gap between germline ends came to 15 bases. The CDR3 DNA sequence: TGTGCCAGCAGCTTAGAGACGCCAGGGTGGTTTGGAAACACCATATATTTT. This sequence encodes CASSLETPGWFGNTIYF.

J is TRBJ1-1 and V is TRBV19; D remains ambiguous. Trimming pared 3 bases from V and 5 bases from J, leaving 16 bases between. CDR1 is LNHDA, CDR2 SQIVND, per germline (reference sequence). The CDR3 extends over 15 amino acids. CDR3 sequence (DNA): TGTGCCAGTAGTATCGCCTGGGCCCCGACGACTGAAGCTTTCTTT. Its protein is CASSIAWAPTTEAFF.

The CDR3 DNA is TGTGCCAGCAGCTTAGGGACAGGGAATGAAAAACTGTTTTTT. Encoded protein: CASSLGTGNEKLFF. The V and J genes are TRBV7-2 and TRBJ1-4; 8 bases are a match to TRBD1. Losses at the gene ends were 1 base for V and 5 bases for J; bases not matched to a gene: 0. The CDR3 has 14 residues. CDR1 is SGHTA, CDR2 FQGNSA, per germline.

This chain joins TRBV29-1 and TRBJ1-4, with TRBD1 matching over 11 bases. The trim removed 4 bases at V and 6 bases at J, leaving 4 bases unmatched. The CDR3 sequence is 14 residues long. CDR1 and CDR2 from the germline V gene are SQVTM and ANQGSEA. CDR3 in amino acids: CSVGGTGGHEKLFF. CDR3 coding DNA: TGCAGCGTTGGGGGGACAGGGGGTCATGAAAAACTGTTTTTT.